A single sample gave rise to the 29 T cell receptor beta chains below, sequenced in a study of blood T cell repertoires in COVID-19. The method was immunoSEQ multiplex PCR; TCRdb's version includes in-frame clones alone and lacks a portion of them. The sample shows approximately 270,000 clones, 89% of them seen only once. The sequenced material came from peripheral blood. The receptors were gathered from a man aged 45-65 years with acute or convalescent COVID-19.

The chain is built from TRBV10-3 and TRBJ2-3; 7 bases map to TRBD1. CDR1 is ENHRY, CDR2 SYGVKD, per germline. Trimming cost V 4 bases and J 7 bases; bases outside gene matches: 5. There are 13 residues in the CDR3. The CDR3 coding sequence is TGTGCCATCAGTGGGGACAGAGAAAATACGCAGTATTTT. Protein sequence: CAISGDRENTQYF.

The chain links TRBV15 to TRBJ2-5, with 7 bases matching TRBD1. Germline-derived CDR1 and CDR2 are LNHNV and YYDKDF (reference sequence). Unmatched junction bases numbered 7, after V lost 2 bases and J lost 1 base. This CDR3 has 16 residues. The CDR3 protein is CATSRTRTGAQETQYF. CDR3 coding DNA: TGTGCCACCAGCAGAACCAGAACAGGGGCCCAAGAGACCCAGTACTTC.

The table lists this clone with a count of one. V gene TRBV18 combines with J gene TRBJ1-5; D is unclear. The CDR3 runs 17 residues. V was clipped by 5 bases and J by 1 base, with 18 bases between them. From germline, CDR1 is KGHSH and CDR2 LQKENI. The CDR3 bases are TGTGCCAGCTCAGCCCTTGACTCTACCGTAAGCAATCAGCCCCAGCATTTT. This gives the protein CASSALDSTVSNQPQHF.

The chain employs TRBV5-4 and TRBJ2-5; the match to TRBD1 covers 10 bases. The CDR3 contains 14 residues. J lost 2 bases, V lost 5 bases, and 3 bases had no gene match. In germline, CDR1 is SGHNT, CDR2 YYREEE (reference sequence). CDR3 sequence: CASSRDRGQETQYF. Here the CDR3 DNA reads TGTGCCAGCAGTCGGGACAGGGGACAAGAGACCCAGTACTTC.

The rearrangement joins TRBV7-6 to TRBJ2-7; D possibly corresponds to TRBD2 (6 bases). CDR1 is SGHVS, CDR2 FNYEAQ, per germline. CDR3 length equals 16 residues. V was shortened by 5 bases and J by 2 bases, with 19 bases between the two germline ends. The CDR3 coding sequence is TGTGCCAGCAGCCCATCCCCCGGTGGCGGGGCCTACGAGCAGTACTTC. It translates to CASSPSPGGGAYEQYF.

The chain combines TRBV19 with TRBJ2-2, with D perhaps TRBD2 (6 bases). V gave up 6 bases and J gave up 5 bases, with 13 bases separating them. The CDR3 has 14 amino acids. Germline V gene lookup returns CDR1 LNHDA and CDR2 SQIVND (reference sequence). CDR3 sequence: CASRRRGSTGELFF. CDR3 DNA sequence: TGTGCCAGTAGGCGGCGGGGTTCGACCGGGGAGCTGTTTTTT.

The V call is TRBV29-1, the J call TRBJ2-3, with D perhaps matching TRBD1 (5 bases). Between the trimmed V and J ends, which lost 5 bases and 2 bases, there was a span of 8 bases. CDR3 length: 12 amino acids. Germline V gene sequence: CDR1 SQVTM, CDR2 ANQGSEA. The CDR3 region is CSVQQVTDTQYF. As DNA, the CDR3 is TGCAGCGTTCAACAGGTCACAGATACGCAGTATTTT.

The chain has TRBV3-1 (or the pseudogene TRBV3-2) and TRBJ2-5; a weak D match, TRBD2 (5 bases). The germline gives CDR1 LGHDT, CDR2 YNNKEL (reference sequence). Trimming cost V 4 bases and J 2 bases, with 11 bases left between them. The length of the CDR3 is 14 residues. In DNA, the CDR3 is TGTGCCAGCAGCCCTTCGGGGAGACAAGAGACCCAGTACTTC. It translates to CASSPSGRQETQYF.

This sequence joins TRBV19 and TRBJ1-1, with D possibly TRBD1 on 6 matching bases. Germline lookup yields CDR1 LNHDA and CDR2 SQIVND (reference sequence). V was clipped by 0 bases and J by 0 bases, with 17 bases between them. This CDR3 is 18 amino acids long. CDR3 protein: CASSIDRSRQGLNTEAFF. CDR3 nucleotides: TGTGCCAGTAGTATAGATCGCTCTAGGCAGGGGTTGAACACTGAAGCTTTCTTT.

This rearrangement joins TRBV30 to TRBJ2-7, with D possibly matching TRBD2 (5 bases). CDR1 GTSNPN and CDR2 SVGIG come from the germline V gene (reference sequence). This CDR3 region has 12 residues. The germline V and J ends were trimmed by 2 bases and 5 bases, with 10 bases remaining between them. CDR3 bases: TGTGCCTGGAGTATCGGGATTGACGAGCAGTACTTC. Its translation is CAWSIGIDEQYF.

The chain joins TRBV12-3 or TRBV12-4 to TRBJ2-5; 7 nucleotides agree with TRBD2. The CDR3 runs 13 residues. The V gene end was trimmed by 9 bases and the J gene end by 5 bases; junction bases not matched to a gene: 9. DNA of the CDR3: TGTGCCAGTACACGGGGCGGGAGTGAGACCCAGTACTTC. Protein product: CASTRGGSETQYF.

CDR3 residues: CASTQGGETQYF. In nucleotides, the CDR3 is TGTGCCAGCACGCAGGGAGGAGAGACCCAGTACTTC. The chain joins TRBV12-3 or TRBV12-4 to TRBJ2-5; weak D call: TRBD2 (6 bases). The CDR3 covers 12 residues. The V gene lost 7 bases and the J gene lost 4 bases, with 10 bases spanning the gap.

With respect to this clone: The same CDR3 also results from other DNA sequences found in this sample. V is TRBV7-3 and J is TRBJ1-1, with D unresolved. V was cut by 0 bases and J by 3 bases, with 5 bases left in between. Germline assignment: CDR1 SGHTA and CDR2 FQGTGA. This CDR3 has 13 amino acids. CDR3 sequence reads: CASSLTGDTEAFF. CDR3 bases: TGTGCCAGCAGCTTAACCGGGGACACTGAAGCTTTCTTT. Full variable domain (missing parts from reference TRBV7-3 and TRBJ1-1): GAGVSQTPSNKVTEKGKYVELRCDPISGHTALYWYRQSLGQGPEFLIYFQGTGAADDSGLPNDRFFAVRPEGSVSTLKIQRTERGDSAVYLCASSLTGDTEAFFGQGTRLTVV.

V and J are TRBV5-1 and TRBJ1-1; 8 bases map to TRBD1. The germline gives CDR1 SGHRS, CDR2 YFSETQ. V was pared by 4 bases and J by 0 bases, with 11 bases of the junction left unmatched. The CDR3 sequence is 17 residues long. CDR3 nucleotides: TGCGCCAGCAGCCTACGGGACAGGAGCCCTATGAACACTGAAGCTTTCTTT. This encodes CASSLRDRSPMNTEAFF.

The chain uses TRBV7-8 and TRBJ1-2; D unresolved. This CDR3 contains 15 residues. The V and J ends lost 2 bases and 0 bases respectively, with 10 bases between them. Per germline, CDR1 SGHVS and CDR2 FQNEAQ. The CDR3 here is CASSLLETSNYGYTF. The CDR3, as DNA: TGTGCCAGCAGCTTATTGGAGACCTCTAACTATGGCTACACCTTC. Based on the CDR3 plus reference TRBV7-8 and TRBJ1-2, the full variable domain is GAGVSQSPRYKVAKRGQDVALRCDPISGHVSLFWYQQALGQGPEFLTYFQNEAQLDKSGLPSDRFFAERPEGSVSTLKIQRTQQEDSAVYLCASSLLETSNYGYTFGSGTRLTVV.

In the case of this clone: Germline and junction disagree at one end, which may indicate a read error. This chain connects TRBV20-1 to TRBJ2-3; D is unresolved. CDR1 is DFQATT, CDR2 SNEGSKA, per germline (reference sequence). The CDR3 covers 11 residues. DNA of the CDR3: TGCAGTGCCAGAGATCAGGATACGCAGTATTTT. Translating gives CSARDQDTQYF.

This chain links TRBV7-3 with TRBJ1-2; TRBD1 matches 10 bases. The CDR3 loop spans 14 amino acids. Per the germline V gene, CDR1 is SGHTA and CDR2 is FQGTGA. Germline trimming cut 4 bases from V and 8 bases from J; bases unmatched to any gene: 7. The CDR3: CASSSRDRGPGYTF. CDR3 sequence (DNA): TGTGCCAGCAGCTCCCGGGACAGGGGTCCCGGCTACACCTTC.

This chain uses TRBV9 with TRBJ2-7; 11 positions match TRBD1. The V gene end was trimmed by 2 bases and the J gene end by 6 bases; junction bases not matched to a gene: 7. Germline assignment: CDR1 SGDLS and CDR2 YYNGEE. CDR3 length: 15 amino acids. CDR3 DNA: TGTGCCAGCAGCGTGTCCGGACAGGGGGCCCGCGAGCAGTACTTC. Amino acids: CASSVSGQGAREQYF.

This chain uses TRBV5-1 with TRBJ1-4; D ambiguous. Trimming shortened V by 0 bases and J by 0 bases, and 9 bases separated the two germline ends. Germline assignment: CDR1 SGHRS and CDR2 YFSETQ. The CDR3 runs to 16 residues. CDR3 loop: CASSLDLGATNEKLFF. CDR3 DNA sequence: TGCGCCAGCAGCTTGGACCTAGGTGCAACTAATGAAAAACTGTTTTTT.

The rearrangement joins TRBV27 to TRBJ2-2, with D possibly being TRBD2 (6 bases). Germline-derived CDR1 and CDR2 are MNHEY and SMNVEV (reference sequence). Trimming took 6 bases from V and 4 from J, leaving 18 bases between them. CDR3 length equals 16 residues. The CDR3 DNA is TGTGCCAGCAGACTAGCCGGGCGGATGAGCACCGGGGAGCTGTTTTTT. Translating it yields CASRLAGRMSTGELFF.

The chain carries TRBV18 and TRBJ2-7; maybe TRBD1 (5 bases). Germline V gene lookup returns CDR1 KGHSH and CDR2 LQKENI. V was clipped by 2 bases and J by 7 bases, with 12 bases between them. This CDR3 has 13 amino acids. The CDR3 protein is CASSPSDRTEQYF. CDR3 nucleotides: TGTGCCAGCTCACCATCAGACAGAACGGAGCAGTACTTC.

The chain joins TRBV12-3 or TRBV12-4 to TRBJ1-2; 10 bases agree with TRBD1. The length of the CDR3 is 12 residues. V was clipped by 11 bases and J by 6 bases; unmatched bases: 6. The CDR3: CALFGQGDGYTF. The CDR3 region has the DNA TGTGCCCTCTTTGGACAGGGGGATGGCTACACCTTC.

The chain is built from TRBV18 and TRBJ2-2; a possible D gene is TRBD1 (5 bases). In germline, CDR1 is KGHSH, CDR2 LQKENI. The CDR3 contains 15 residues. V was cut by 5 bases and J by 3 bases, with 13 bases left in between. In DNA, the CDR3 is TGTGCCAGCTCAACTCCGACAGATTACACCGGGGAGCTGTTTTTT. Translated: CASSTPTDYTGELFF.

This sequence joins TRBV5-4 and TRBJ1-1; possibly TRBD1 for D (5 bases). The germline gives CDR1 SGHNT, CDR2 YYREEE (reference sequence). The germline V and J ends were trimmed by 6 bases and 4 bases, with 19 bases remaining between them. The CDR3 has 15 amino acids. The CDR3 here is CASTIQSQGSTEAFF. CDR3 sequence (DNA): TGTGCCAGCACTATACAATCCCAGGGAAGCACTGAAGCTTTCTTT.

J is TRBJ2-7 and V is TRBV30; D unresolved. The CDR3 contains 14 residues. Germline V gives CDR1 GTSNPN, CDR2 SVGIG (reference sequence). Trimming shortened V by 3 bases and J by 0 bases, and 12 bases separated the two germline ends. This chain's CDR3 is CAWSTPTHSYEQYF. As DNA, the CDR3 is TGTGCCTGGAGCACTCCTACCCACTCCTACGAGCAGTACTTC. Based on the CDR3 plus reference TRBV30 and TRBJ2-7, the full variable domain is SQTIHQWPATLVQPVGSPLSLECTVEGTSNPNLYWYRQAAGRGLQLLFYSVGIGQISSEVPQNLSASRPQDRQFILSSKKLLLSDSGFYLCAWSTPTHSYEQYFGPGTRLTVT.

V gene TRBV19 combines with J gene TRBJ1-5, with 7 bases fitting TRBD1. V was clipped by 7 bases and J by 5 bases; unmatched bases: 5. The CDR3 is 13 residues long. Germline values: CDR1 LNHDA, CDR2 SQIVND (reference sequence). The CDR3 DNA sequence: TGTGCCAGTATGGGGGGACAGTATCAGCCCCAGCATTTT. Amino acids: CASMGGQYQPQHF.

The V call is TRBV5-4, the J call TRBJ2-7; 9 bases line up with TRBD1. The J segment lost 2 bases and the V segment lost 0 bases, leaving 3 bases of the junction unmatched. The CDR3 is 15 amino acids. CDR1 SGHNT and CDR2 YYREEE come from the germline V gene (reference sequence). CDR3 sequence: CASSLVTGGTYEQYF. CDR3 in DNA: TGTGCCAGCAGCTTGGTGACAGGGGGTACCTACGAGCAGTACTTC.

The chain recombines TRBV5-4 with TRBJ2-1, with TRBD1 matching 10 bases. Trimming cost V 6 bases and J 6 bases; bases outside gene matches: 9. Germline V gene sequence: CDR1 SGHNT, CDR2 YYREEE (reference sequence). The CDR3 covers 15 residues. CDR3 bases: TGTGCCAGCACCCGAGTCCGGGACAGGGGCAATGAGCAGTTCTTC. Its translation is CASTRVRDRGNEQFF.

This chain uses TRBV2 with TRBJ1-3, with 8 bases matching TRBD1. The CDR3 is made up of 14 amino acids. Germline loops: CDR1 SNHLY, CDR2 FYNNEI. Losses at the gene ends were 7 bases for V and 5 bases for J; bases not matched to a gene: 7. CDR3 residues: CASMTGEARNTIYF. DNA for the CDR3: TGTGCCAGCATGACAGGGGAAGCTCGAAACACCATATATTTT.